Following are 19 T cell receptor beta chains from one sample sequenced in a study of CD8+CD57+ T cells in acquired aplastic anemia. Patients chosen for sequencing had CD8+CD57+ cells that had expanded, as shown by flow cytometry. Researchers used genomic DNA as the template to profile TCR beta VDJ and CDR3. Via MiXCR, TCRdb re-called the reads, giving one row per CDR3 protein. There are fewer than 200,000 distinct CDR3 sequences in the sample; approximately 48% occur only once, and over 10% lies in the top ten. What was sequenced was sorted CD4+, CD8+, or CD8+CD57+ T cells (not recorded which) from PBMCs. The receptors derive from a human donor with aplastic anemia.

This clonotype was observed at least ten times. The J gene is TRBJ2-3, the V gene TRBV6-1; D may be TRBD2 (7 bases). This CDR3 region has 13 residues. Trimming took 8 bases from V and 7 from J, leaving 16 bases between them. Germline CDR1 MNHNS, CDR2 SASEGT. In DNA form, the CDR3 reads TGTGCCAGCGGGAGGGGGGGCGCATATACGCAGTATTTT. Encoded protein: CASGRGGAYTQYF.

This clonotype was found many times. This chain joins TRBV7-2 and TRBJ2-3, with D maybe TRBD2 (5 bases). Trimming cost V 4 bases and J 3 bases, with 14 bases left between them. The CDR3 is made up of 15 amino acids. CDR1 is SGHTA and CDR2 is FQGNSA in the germline V gene. The CDR3 loop reads CASSSAGIVTDTQYF. CDR3 DNA sequence: TGTGCCAGCAGCTCCGCCGGGATCGTAACAGATACGCAGTATTTT.

The table lists this clonotype with a count of one. This chain connects TRBV2 to TRBJ2-3, with D perhaps matching TRBD1 (5 bases). The germline gives CDR1 SNHLY, CDR2 FYNNEI. Trimming removed 3 bases from V and 1 base from J, with 8 bases in between. The CDR3 is 14 amino acids. Here the CDR3 reads CASSDGRGTDTQYF. CDR3 sequence (DNA): TGTGCCAGCAGTGATGGCAGGGGCACAGATACGCAGTATTTT.

This chain joins TRBV10-3 and TRBJ2-3; D could derive from TRBD1 or TRBD2 (7 bases each). V lost 2 bases, J lost 2 bases, and 14 bases lay in between. This CDR3 comprises 16 residues. From germline, CDR1 is ENHRY and CDR2 SYGVKD. CDR3 coding DNA: TGTGCCATCAGTGAGCTCAGGGGGGGCCCCACAGATACGCAGTATTTT. Translated, it gives CAISELRGGPTDTQYF.

This clonotype was seen repeatedly, ten times or more. The chain joins TRBV6-5 to TRBJ2-1, with D perhaps TRBD1 or TRBD2 (5 bases each). Germline V gives CDR1 MNHEY, CDR2 SVGAGI. Trimming stripped 4 bases from V and 7 bases from J, with 14 bases between. This CDR3 comprises 14 residues. In DNA form, the CDR3 reads TGTGCCAGCAGTTCACTAGGGGATGTGAATGAGCAGTTCTTC. It is translated as CASSSLGDVNEQFF.

This clonotype was detected many times. The chain is built from TRBV7-8 and TRBJ1-4; possibly TRBD1 for D (6 bases). CDR1 SGHVS and CDR2 FQNEAQ come from the germline V gene. With 6 bases removed from V and 5 bases from J, the gap between germline ends came to 16 bases. The CDR3 has 15 amino acids. CDR3 nucleotides: TGTGCCAGCAGTGATTCGGGGGCAGGGAATGAAAAACTGTTTTTT. It is translated as CASSDSGAGNEKLFF.

This rearrangement joins TRBV15 to TRBJ1-5, with a tentative D call TRBD1 (5 bases). Trimming took 1 base from V and 5 from J, leaving 9 bases between them. The CDR3 runs to 14 residues. Looked up from germline, CDR1 is LNHNV and CDR2 is YYDKDF (reference sequence). This CDR3 is CATSRVVGDQPQHF. The CDR3 nucleotides read TGTGCCACCAGCAGAGTGGTAGGGGATCAGCCCCAGCATTTT.

This clonotype has ten or more counts. The V and J genes are TRBV6-6 and TRBJ1-4; no clear D. Trimming shortened V by 0 bases and J by 8 bases, and 13 bases separated the two germline ends. Per the germline V gene, CDR1 is MNHNY and CDR2 is SVGAGI (reference sequence). This CDR3 region has 15 residues. As DNA, the CDR3 is TGTGCCAGCAGTTACTCCTCGGGATGGGGAGAAAAACTGTTTTTT. Translating gives CASSYSSGWGEKLFF.

V and J are TRBV3-1 and TRBJ1-2; 7 positions agree with TRBD1. Germline V gene data show CDR1 as LGHDT and CDR2 as YNNKEL (reference sequence). The V and J ends lost 3 bases and 5 bases, in that order; junction bases with no gene match: 6. The CDR3 extends over 14 amino acids. The CDR3 loop reads CASSHQQGTYGYTF. Here the CDR3 DNA reads TGTGCCAGCAGCCACCAACAGGGGACGTATGGCTACACCTTC.

This clonotype was seen at least ten times. J is TRBJ2-7 and V is TRBV11-1, with 11 bases aligning to TRBD1. Germline-derived CDR1 and CDR2 are SGHAT and FQDESV (reference sequence). V trimming: 5 bases; J trimming: 4 bases; junction bases outside the gene matches: 7. This CDR3 is built from 15 residues. CDR3 nucleotide sequence: TGTGCCAGCAGCGAACCCGGGACAGGGGGTTACGAGCAGTACTTC. Protein sequence: CASSEPGTGGYEQYF.

J is TRBJ1-1 and V is TRBV25-1; D is unclear. Germline V gene sequence: CDR1 MGHDK, CDR2 SYGVNS. The CDR3 contains 15 residues. Trimming removed 2 bases from V and 5 bases from J, with 15 bases in between. The CDR3 DNA reads as TGTGCCAGCAGTGAAAGCAGAATAGTAGGAACTGAAGCTTTCTTT. Protein sequence: CASSESRIVGTEAFF.

Comments on this clonotype: Because it lacks the conserved phenylalanine or tryptophan at the end, this CDR3 is likely a read error. The chain links TRBV2 to TRBJ1-2; D is ambiguous. The CDR3 is 11 residues long. V was trimmed by 8 bases and J by 8 bases, leaving 12 bases between them. Germline V gene data show CDR1 as SNHLY and CDR2 as FYNNEI. DNA for the CDR3: TGTGCCAGCTCATGGATGAGCGGCTACACCTCC. Translating it yields CASSWMSGYTS.

This clonotype was found many times. The chain combines TRBV12-3 or TRBV12-4 with TRBJ2-5; D perhaps matches TRBD1 (6 bases). The V end was cut by 6 bases, the J end by 2 bases, with 13 bases between. The CDR3 contains 14 residues. This CDR3 reads CASSQGSTQETQYF. The DNA for the CDR3 is TGTGCCAGCAGCCAGGGGTCCACACAAGAGACCCAGTACTTC.

A word on this clonotype: A much larger clone differs by one base, so this may be a read error. The rearrangement links TRBV5-1 to TRBJ2-3; a weak D match, TRBD2 (5 bases). In germline, CDR1 is SGHRS, CDR2 YFSETQ. This CDR3 contains 14 residues. The CDR3 protein is CTSGLEHNRDTQYF. The DNA for the CDR3 is TGCACCAGCGGCTTGGAACACAATCGGGATACGCAGTATTTT.

The chain combines TRBV20-1 with TRBJ2-5, with TRBD2 matching over 7 bases. J lost 5 bases, V lost 0 bases, and 6 bases had no gene match. CDR3 length: 14 amino acids. The germline CDR1 and CDR2 sequences are DFQATT and SNEGSKA (reference sequence). The CDR3 region has the DNA TGCAGTGCTAGAGATCAGTTCGGGAGGGAGACCCAGTACTTC. Its translation is CSARDQFGRETQYF.

As to this clonotype: Germline and junction disagree at one end, which may indicate a read error. The chain combines TRBV10-3 with TRBJ1-5, with 9 bases aligning to TRBD1. The CDR3 length is 15 residues. CDR1 and CDR2 from the germline V gene are ENHRY and SYGVKD. The CDR3, as DNA: TGTGCCATCAGGGAGGACAGGGGACACAATGAGCCCCAGCATTTT. It specifies CAIREDRGHNEPQHF.

This clonotype was counted a few times. The chain employs TRBV6-1 and TRBJ1-3; tentative D call: TRBD1 (5 bases). Germline assignment: CDR1 MNHNS and CDR2 SASEGT. The CDR3 has 17 amino acids. V was clipped by 2 bases and J by 0 bases, with 14 bases between them. CDR3 amino acids: CASSESASRASGNTIYF. The CDR3 DNA reads as TGTGCCAGCAGTGAATCTGCCAGCAGGGCCTCTGGAAACACCATATATTTT.

The chain has TRBV15 and TRBJ2-7; D remains ambiguous. The CDR3 spans 13 residues. Trimming removed 3 bases at V and 5 bases at J, with 11 bases between. Germline CDR1 and CDR2: LNHNV and YYDKDF (reference sequence). Here the CDR3 reads CATSSPSAHEQYF. The CDR3 region has the DNA TGTGCCACCAGCAGCCCCTCGGCCCACGAGCAGTACTTC.

The gene calls are TRBV7-2 and TRBJ1-6; D is perhaps TRBD1 (5 bases). Per germline, CDR1 SGHTA and CDR2 FQGNSA. This CDR3 is 14 amino acids long. V lost 5 bases and J 7 bases, leaving 12 bases between the germline ends. CDR3 in DNA: TGTGCCAGCAGCCAGGTGGGACGGAATTCACCCCTCCACTTT. Protein product: CASSQVGRNSPLHF.